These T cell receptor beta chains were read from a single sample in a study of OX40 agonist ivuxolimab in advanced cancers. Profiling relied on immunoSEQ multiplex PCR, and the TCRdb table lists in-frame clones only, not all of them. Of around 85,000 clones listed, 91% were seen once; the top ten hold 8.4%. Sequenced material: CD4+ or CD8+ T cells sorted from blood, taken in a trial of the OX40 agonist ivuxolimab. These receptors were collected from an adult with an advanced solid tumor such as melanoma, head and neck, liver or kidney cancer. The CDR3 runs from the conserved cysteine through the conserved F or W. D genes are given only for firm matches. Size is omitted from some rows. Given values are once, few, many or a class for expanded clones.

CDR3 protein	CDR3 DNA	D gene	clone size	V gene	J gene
CSVEEGLGETQYF	TGCAGCGTTGAAGAGGGCTTAGGGGAGACCCAGTACTTC	.	.	TRBV29-1	TRBJ2-5
CASSEGRRSNTEAFF	TGTGCCAGCAGTGAGGGGAGACGATCGAACACTGAAGCTTTCTTT	.	.	TRBV25-1	TRBJ1-1
CASRSPGLAGVKYNEQFF	TGTGCCAGCAGATCCCCGGGACTAGCGGGAGTAAAGTACAATGAGCAGTTCTTC	TRBD2	many	TRBV7-9	TRBJ2-1
CASSFGGGGDEKLFF	TGTGCCAGCAGTTTCGGTGGAGGGGGGGATGAAAAACTGTTTTTT	.	.	TRBV27	TRBJ1-4
CASTITRTSGGSAEQFF	TGTGCCAGCACCATAACAAGGACTAGCGGGGGGTCGGCTGAGCAGTTCTTC	TRBD2	.	TRBV7-9	TRBJ2-1
CASSYHVGDGYGYTF	TGTGCCAGCAGTTATCACGTTGGGGACGGCTATGGCTACACCTTC	.	.	TRBV28	TRBJ1-2
CASSLTGTPGGETQYF	TGTGCCAGCAGTTTAACCGGGACCCCAGGGGGGGAGACCCAGTACTTC	.	.	TRBV6-5	TRBJ2-5
CASGALAGGPGNEQFF	TGTGCCAGCGGGGCGTTAGCGGGGGGGCCGGGCAATGAGCAGTTCTTC	TRBD2	.	TRBV7-6	TRBJ2-1
CASSLSGAVGGYTF	TGTGCCAGCAGTTTGTCAGGGGCGGTGGGTGGCTACACCTTC	.	.	TRBV27	TRBJ1-2
CASSLVGVGSYNYGYTF	TGTGCCAGCAGCTTGGTCGGGGTAGGAAGCTATAACTATGGCTACACCTTC	.	.	TRBV5-5	TRBJ1-2
CASSETITDTQYF	TGCGCCAGCAGCGAAACGATTACAGATACGCAGTATTTT	.	.	TRBV4-3	TRBJ2-3
CASSLGLAPGEQFF	TGTGCCAGTAGTTTGGGACTAGCGCCGGGTGAGCAGTTCTTC	TRBD2	.	TRBV19	TRBJ2-1
CASTLWGANTDTQYF	TGCGCCAGCACCCTGTGGGGGGCTAACACAGATACGCAGTATTTT	.	.	TRBV5-1	TRBJ2-3
CASRETGVPYEQYF	TGTGCCAGCAGGGAGACAGGGGTCCCCTACGAGCAGTACTTC	TRBD1	once	TRBV6-9	TRBJ2-7
CASSSWSPGGHMNTGELFF	TGTGCCAGCAGCTCGTGGAGTCCCGGAGGGCACATGAACACCGGGGAGCTGTTTTTT	.	.	TRBV11-2	TRBJ2-2
CASEFVAGNEQFF	TGTGCCAGCGAATTTGTAGCGGGCAATGAGCAGTTCTTC	TRBD2	.	TRBV19	TRBJ2-1
CASWGTSGSWSYNEQFF	TGTGCCTCCTGGGGGACTAGCGGGAGTTGGTCCTACAATGAGCAGTTCTTC	TRBD2	.	TRBV2	TRBJ2-1
CASADEDSNQPQHF	TGTGCCAGCGCGGACGAAGATAGCAATCAGCCCCAGCATTTT	.	.	TRBV4-2	TRBJ1-5
CASSYSGYNEQFF	TGTGCCAGCAGTTACTCTGGCTACAATGAGCAGTTCTTC	.	.	TRBV6-5	TRBJ2-1
CASSFDGAGDNEQFF	TGTGCCAGCAGCTTTGATGGAGCGGGGGATAATGAGCAGTTCTTC	TRBD2	.	TRBV13	TRBJ2-1
CASSSQNIQYF	TGTGCCAGCAGCTCCCAAAACATTCAGTACTTC	.	.	TRBV7-9	TRBJ2-4
CASSVGGAPNQPQHF	TGTGCCAGCAGCGTAGGGGGGGCCCCAAATCAGCCCCAGCATTTT	.	once	TRBV9	TRBJ1-5
CASSYFLGDTEAFF	TGTGCCAGCAGTTACTTCCTGGGTGACACTGAAGCTTTCTTT	.	.	TRBV6-6	TRBJ1-1
CASSQEFGWEAFF	TGCGCCAGCAGCCAAGAATTCGGTTGGGAAGCTTTCTTT	.	few	TRBV4-1	TRBJ1-1
CSVVSTDTQYF	TGCAGCGTTGTAAGCACAGATACGCAGTATTTT	.	.	TRBV29-1	TRBJ2-3
CASSIHSPRYNEQFF	TGTGCCAGCAGTATACACTCCCCGAGATACAATGAGCAGTTCTTC	.	.	TRBV2	TRBJ2-1
CASSEGRANYGYTF	TGTGCCAGCAGTGAGGGCAGAGCTAACTATGGCTACACCTTC	.	once	TRBV2	TRBJ1-2
CASSLGWEGTGYEQYF	TGTGCCAGCAGCTTAGGTTGGGAGGGGACAGGCTACGAGCAGTACTTC	.	.	TRBV7-2	TRBJ2-7
CASSSASEDTGNTIYF	TGTGCCAGCAGTTCCGCCAGCGAAGATACTGGAAACACCATATATTTT	.	.	TRBV28	TRBJ1-3
CASSPPEPTLTDTQYF	TGTGCCAGCTCACCCCCAGAACCAACACTGACAGATACGCAGTATTTT	.	.	TRBV18	TRBJ2-3
CASSLGGEVSGNTIYF	TGTGCCAGCAGCCTTGGGGGAGAGGTCTCTGGAAACACCATATATTTT	.	once	TRBV9	TRBJ1-3
CASGLGNNDEQFF	TGTGCCAGCGGACTAGGCAATAACGATGAGCAGTTCTTC	TRBD2	medium-sized	TRBV6-6	TRBJ2-1
CASSLVVGLEGRNEQFF	TGTGCTAGCAGCTTAGTAGTCGGGCTAGAAGGTCGTAATGAGCAGTTCTTC	.	.	TRBV7-7	TRBJ2-1
CASSLLTGGTDTQYF	TGTGCCAGCAGTTTATTAACAGGGGGCACAGATACGCAGTATTTT	TRBD1	.	TRBV27	TRBJ2-3
CASSLGTGLKNGYTF	TGTGCCAGCAGCTTGGGGACAGGGCTGAAAAATGGCTACACCTTC	TRBD1	.	TRBV7-9	TRBJ1-2
CASREDIAGVYEQFF	TGTGCCAGCAGGGAGGACATAGCGGGAGTGTATGAGCAGTTCTTC	TRBD2	.	TRBV6-6	TRBJ2-1
CASRGTNYGYTF	TGTGCCAGCAGGGGGACTAACTATGGCTACACCTTC	.	once	TRBV7-9	TRBJ1-2
CASSQGQYNYGYTF	TGCGCCAGCAGCCAAGGACAGTATAACTATGGCTACACCTTC	.	.	TRBV4-1	TRBJ1-2
CASSLGVFGGNTIYF	TGTGCCAGCAGTCTAGGGGTGTTCGGCGGAAACACCATATATTTT	.	once	TRBV6-6	TRBJ1-3
CASSSDPGTSGRAPSKNIQYF	TGTGCTAGCAGCTCGGACCCCGGGACTAGCGGGAGGGCCCCATCCAAAAACATTCAGTACTTC	TRBD2	.	TRBV7-7	TRBJ2-4
CASATSFSYGYTF	TGTGCCAGTGCAACGTCCTTTTCTTATGGCTACACCTTC	.	few	TRBV2	TRBJ1-2
CASSESLSGGTGELFF	TGTGCCAGCAGTGAATCCCTCAGCGGGGGCACCGGGGAGCTGTTTTTT	TRBD2	.	TRBV2	TRBJ2-2
CASRRYNEQFF	TGTGCCAGTAGGCGGTACAATGAGCAGTTCTTC	.	.	TRBV27	TRBJ2-1
CASSQGIGQVKTNTEAFF	TGCGCCAGCAGCCAAGGAATCGGGCAGGTGAAGACGAACACTGAAGCTTTCTTT	.	once	TRBV4-3	TRBJ1-1
CASSGRLAGEYNEQFF	TGTGCCAGCAGTGGTCGACTAGCGGGGGAGTACAATGAGCAGTTCTTC	TRBD2	.	TRBV2	TRBJ2-1
CASRLDRGGGEKLFF	TGTGCCAGCAGACTGGACAGGGGCGGTGGTGAAAAACTGTTTTTT	TRBD1	.	TRBV2	TRBJ1-4
CASSKRLPYEQYF	TGTGCCAGCAGCAAGCGGCTCCCATACGAGCAGTACTTC	.	.	TRBV28	TRBJ2-7
CASSFGKRGTEAFF	TGTGCCAGCAGTTTCGGTAAAAGGGGCACTGAAGCTTTCTTT	.	.	TRBV28	TRBJ1-1
CASSGQLDTEAFF	TGTGCCAGCAGCGGACAGTTGGACACTGAAGCTTTCTTT	.	.	TRBV7-9	TRBJ1-1
CASSSRIDRINYGYTF	TGTGCCAGCAGCAGCCGAATAGACAGGATTAACTATGGCTACACCTTC	.	.	TRBV19	TRBJ1-2
CASSRNSYEQYF	TGTGCCAGCAGCCGAAACTCCTACGAGCAGTACTTC	.	.	TRBV11-2	TRBJ2-7
CASSVSGMPDTQYF	TGTGCCAGCAGCGTAAGCGGGATGCCAGATACGCAGTATTTT	TRBD2	.	TRBV9	TRBJ2-3
CASSTGGVLTF	TGTGCCAGCAGTACAGGAGGCGTCCTGACTTTC	.	.	TRBV6-1	TRBJ2-6